This T cell receptor beta chain emerged from a study of blood T cell repertoires in COVID-19. Study at large: Samples came from the United States, Italy and Spain, spanning acute and convalescent COVID-19. T cells, B-cell-depleted T cells, or PBMCs supplied cDNA or gDNA.

Participants' reported clinical history set cohort assignment. CDR3 size: 16 residues. Per germline, CDR1 MDHEN and CDR2 SYDVKM. V dropped 3 bases and J dropped 3 bases, with 15 bases sitting between them. Assay used: immunoSEQ multiplex PCR; TCRdb lists only in-frame clones, some missing. The sample contains approximately 360,000 clones, around 87% of which appear only once. The sample taken for sequencing was PBMCs or T cells enriched from blood (not recorded which). The V and J genes are TRBV28 and TRBJ1-5; possibly TRBD1 for D (5 bases). The TCR was taken from a middle-aged man in a cohort exposed to, infected with or recovered from COVID-19 (not recorded which). The CDR3 DNA is TGTGCCAGCAGTTTCCCAGGAGGGGCCTACAATCAGCCCCAGCATTTT. It specifies CASSFPGGAYNQPQHF. The full variable domain, with the rest looked up from reference TRBV28 and TRBJ1-5, is DVKVTQSSRYLVKRTGEKVFLECVQDMDHENMFWYRQDPGLGLRLIYFSYDVKMKEKGDIPEGYSVSREKKERFSLILESASTNQTSMYLCASSFPGGAYNQPQHFGDGTRLSIL.